This T cell receptor beta chain was recorded in a study of T-cell memory formation after mild COVID-19 (dated by TCRdb to 2020 to 2022). General notes on the study: TCR sequence clusters from the two donors were found to be largely donor specific. Two young, previously healthy adult volunteers, one female and one male, were included in the cohort. T-cell clones expanding and contracting after mild COVID-19 in two donors were tracked by longitudinal TCRalpha and TCRbeta repertoire sequencing.

Regarding this clonotype: Its antigen target is currently unknown. No base qualities exist here, and no much larger clone lies one base off it.

Results and caveats for the whole study, not just this receptor: From day 15 to 85, contracting clones showed balanced CD4/CD8 phenotypes, whereas a second wave of clones that expanded from day 15 to 37 leaned towards CD4+. Contracting CD4+ clones were found mainly in CM and EM memory subsets, while CD8+ clones were enriched in EMRA. The detection of some responding clones in pre-infection memory suggests that pre-existing cross-reactive memory T cells joined the SARS-CoV-2 response. The second-wave clones that peaked on day 37 were not confirmed to be SARS-CoV-2 specific. Only two mild cases were covered in the study, and larger cohorts including severe cases with pre-infection samples were considered necessary.

The germline V gene sets CDR1 to SGHRS and CDR2 to YFSETQ. The CDR3 runs 13 amino acids, cysteine and phenylalanine included. The only DNA kept is the CDR3, 39 bases in frame from the first base. V is shortened by 0 bases, J by 9 bases, and the region joining them spans 10 bases. PBMCs were isolated by Ficoll-Paque density gradient centrifugation. Sequencing took place on an Illumina NovaSeq 6000. Using 5'RACE with constant-segment primers, TCRalpha and TCRbeta cDNA libraries were constructed, with sample barcodes and unique molecular identifiers added in the process. Trizol reagent was used to extract RNA from every sample. Library amplification was performed in two PCR steps, and a second sample barcode and Illumina TruSeq adapters were introduced in the second step. Sequencing of the libraries was done on an Illumina NovaSeq, producing 2 x 150 bp paired-end reads. As for how the authors treated the data: Demultiplexing of reads and collapsing into UMI-guided consensus sequences were performed with migec v1.2.7. Using mixcr v2.1.11, UMI consensuses were aligned to TRA and TRB V and J templates and then assembled into clonotypes. Clonotypes were classified as expanded or contracted when called significant by both edgeR and NoisET, with noise models trained on biological replicates. edgeR calls used a false discovery rate-adjusted p below 0.01 and a log2 fold-change threshold of 1. As an exploratory analysis of dynamics, max-normalized trajectories of the 1000 most abundant clonotypes were examined by PCA with hierarchical clustering. Separately sequenced CD4+ and CD8+ repertoires were used to assign a CD4 or CD8 phenotype to each responding clone. Starting from the raw public reads, TCRdb applied fastp trimming at Q25, assembled clones with MiXCR and retained in-frame beta chains. Each record represents a unique CDR3 protein, reported with the most common genes and DNA among its rows. The V and J calls follow TCRdb's processing rather than the paper's. The sample includes 300,000 to 400,000 distinct CDR3 sequences, with 25% to 30% observed a single time. The ten largest make up 13% of the sample.

What was sequenced was PBMCs or a T cell subset sorted from them (not recorded which). This receptor was obtained from an adult woman who had mild COVID-19 (a few samples of this study predate the infection). The sample titles of this study are shuffled in the database, so cell type and time point are left out; the donor was told from shared clones. The sequence is built from TRBV5-1 and TRBJ2-1; TRBD1 might be the D gene, on 5 matching bases. The sequence in DNA is TGCGCCAGCAGCTTGGAGTCGCAGGGTGAGCAGTTCTTC. Its translation reads: CASSLESQGEQFF.